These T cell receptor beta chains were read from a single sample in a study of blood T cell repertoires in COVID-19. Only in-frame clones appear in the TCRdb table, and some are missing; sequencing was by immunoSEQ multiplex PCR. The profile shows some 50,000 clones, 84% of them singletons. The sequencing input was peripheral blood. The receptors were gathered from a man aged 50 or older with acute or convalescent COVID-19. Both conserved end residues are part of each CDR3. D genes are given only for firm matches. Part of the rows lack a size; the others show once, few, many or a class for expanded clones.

TGTGCCAGCAGTTCTCACCCTTACCGGACAGGGAGGGCAACTGAAGCTTTCTTT,CASSSHPYRTGRATEAFF,NA,TRBJ1-1,TRBD1,TRBV28,18
TGTGCCAGTTGGGCCAGGGTGGAGCAGTACTTC,CASWARVEQYF,NA,TRBJ2-7,NA,TRBV2,11
TGTGCCAGCAGTCAACAGAAACAAGAGACCCAGTACTTC,CASSQQKQETQYF,NA,TRBJ2-5,NA,TRBV7-2,13
TGTGCCAGCAGCGACCCGGGACTAGCGCCAGATACGCAGTATTTT,CASSDPGLAPDTQYF,NA,TRBJ2-3,TRBD2,TRBV27,15
TGTGCCAGCTTGGACTTCAATCAGCCCCAGCATTTT,CASLDFNQPQHF,NA,TRBJ1-5,NA,TRBV28,12
TGTGCCAGTAAGGGGCCGGCGGGACAGGGTCCCCCCGGAGAGCTCCTCCACTTT,CASKGPAGQGPPGELLHF,NA,TRBJ1-6,TRBD1,TRBV19,18
TGTGCCAGCAGCCCCCGCCCCTCCAGGGGAAGCTCCTATAATTCACCCCTCCACTTT,CASSPRPSRGSSYNSPLHF,NA,TRBJ1-6,NA,TRBV7-2,19
TGTGCCAGCAGCCCCCTTCGCGGACAGGGGGCCTACGAGCAGTACTTC,CASSPLRGQGAYEQYF,NA,TRBJ2-7,TRBD1,TRBV14,16
TGTGCCAGCAGCAAAACACTCCGGGACAGGGGGGAGAATGAGCAGTTCTTC,CASSKTLRDRGENEQFF,once,TRBJ2-1,TRBD1,TRBV5-6,17
TGTGCCAGCAGCTTTGAGTTCTCCTACGAGCAGTACTTC,CASSFEFSYEQYF,NA,TRBJ2-7,NA,TRBV5-6,13
TGTGCCAGCAGCCCGCGACAGGGGCGCCCCACAGATACGCAGTATTTT,CASSPRQGRPTDTQYF,few,TRBJ2-3,TRBD1,TRBV7-2,16
TGTGCCAGTAACCCAGGGGCGTATGGCTACACCTTC,CASNPGAYGYTF,NA,TRBJ1-2,NA,TRBV19,12
TGTGCCAGCAGCCCTCAGGAAGGCACTGAAGCTTTCTTT,CASSPQEGTEAFF,NA,TRBJ1-1,NA,TRBV7-2,13
TGTGCCAGCAGTTTCCAGACAGGGAAAGGCAATCAGCCCCAGCATTTT,CASSFQTGKGNQPQHF,NA,TRBJ1-5,TRBD1,TRBV28,16
TGTGCCAGCAGCTTGCGGGGGGAGTGGTGGTACGAGCAGTACTTC,CASSLRGEWWYEQYF,NA,TRBJ2-7,TRBD2,TRBV5-8,15
TGTGCCAGCAGCTTAGGTTCCGGAGCTGGGCAGCCCCAGCATTTT,CASSLGSGAGQPQHF,NA,TRBJ1-5,NA,TRBV7-2,15
TGTGCCAGCAGCCTCCCGGGACTAGCGGGGGCCAGTTACTTC,CASSLPGLAGASYF,once,TRBJ2-5,TRBD2,TRBV3-1/TRBV3-2,14
TGTGCCAGCAGTTTACTGCCCGGGACTTCTACTGAGGAGCAGTACTTC,CASSLLPGTSTEEQYF,NA,TRBJ2-7,NA,TRBV27,16
TGTGCCAGCAGCCGACTAGATTCCCGGAACATTCAGTACTTC,CASSRLDSRNIQYF,NA,TRBJ2-4,NA,TRBV7-6,14
TGTGCCAGCAGCAGGAGGGGAAGCCAGCCCCAGCATTTT,CASSRRGSQPQHF,NA,TRBJ1-5,NA,TRBV5-6,13
TGTGCCTGGAGGAATCTCGGTGGGACAGGAATTTTTGACCCTTTC,CAWRNLGGTGIFDPF,NA,TRBJ2-7,TRBD1,TRBV30,15
TGCGCCAGCAGCCAAGGGCTCCCCCCCACCTACGAGCAGTACTTC,CASSQGLPPTYEQYF,NA,TRBJ2-7,NA,TRBV4-1,15
TGTGCCAGCAGCCCTGGACAGTGGGCTGAAGCTTTCTTT,CASSPGQWAEAFF,NA,TRBJ1-1,NA,TRBV28,13
TGTGCCAGCAGCCAAGGGACCAACAGGGGGATCTTCTTC,CASSQGTNRGIFF,NA,TRBJ2-1,TRBD1,TRBV3-1/TRBV3-2,13
TGTGCCAGCAGCCCTACAGGGCCAGGCAATCAGCCCCAGCATTTT,CASSPTGPGNQPQHF,NA,TRBJ1-5,NA,TRBV28,15
TGTGCCAGCAGTTTATCCCCACTAGGGGGAGATACGCAGTATTTT,CASSLSPLGGDTQYF,NA,TRBJ2-3,NA,TRBV27,15
TGTGCCAGCAGCCCTCGACTAGCGGGGAAAGAGACCCAGTACTTC,CASSPRLAGKETQYF,once,TRBJ2-5,TRBD2,TRBV3-1/TRBV3-2,15
TGTGCCAGCAGCCGGGGACTAGCGGGGGGCTTCAGTTACAATGAGCAGTTCTTC,CASSRGLAGGFSYNEQFF,NA,TRBJ2-1,TRBD2,TRBV28,18
TGTGCCAGCAGCTCCACAGGGGGCCTTGCTTTCTTT,CASSSTGGLAFF,NA,TRBJ1-1,TRBD1,TRBV7-2,12
TGTGCCGCCCAGGGGGGCATTTACAATGAGCAGTTCTTC,CAAQGGIYNEQFF,NA,TRBJ2-1,NA,TRBV2,13
TGTGCCAGCAACGCCGAGGGGGCGAACTATGGCTACACCTTC,CASNAEGANYGYTF,NA,TRBJ1-2,TRBD1,TRBV2,14
TGCAGTGCATTATCTGGAAACACCATATATTTT,CSALSGNTIYF,NA,TRBJ1-3,NA,TRBV20-1,11
TGTGCCAGCAGCCAAGAACTCCGGGACGAGCAGTACTTC,CASSQELRDEQYF,NA,TRBJ2-7,NA,TRBV4-2,13
TGTGCCAGCAGCTTTGCAACTAGCACAGATACGCAGTATTTT,CASSFATSTDTQYF,NA,TRBJ2-3,NA,TRBV7-9,14
TGTGCCAGTAGTATATCCGCCAGCCAAGAGACCCAGTACTTC,CASSISASQETQYF,NA,TRBJ2-5,NA,TRBV19,14
TGCGCCAGCAGTTCTTCAGGGGCTTCCTACGAGCAGTACTTC,CASSSSGASYEQYF,NA,TRBJ2-7,NA,TRBV5-1,14
TGCAGTGGTGCGTATGACACTGAAGCTTTCTTT,CSGAYDTEAFF,NA,TRBJ1-1,NA,TRBV20-1,11
TGTGCCAGCAGCCCCAGACAGGGAGAAGAGACCCAGTACTTC,CASSPRQGEETQYF,NA,TRBJ2-5,TRBD1,TRBV7-2,14
TGTGCCAGCAGCCAAACAGGGAAAGAATACACCTTC,CASSQTGKEYTF,NA,TRBJ1-2,NA,TRBV3-1/TRBV3-2,12
TGTGCCAGCAGCTATGGGACTAGCGGGAGAATGGATACGCAGTATTTT,CASSYGTSGRMDTQYF,NA,TRBJ2-3,TRBD2,TRBV5-4,16
TGTGCCAGAAGCAATATCGACAGGGGTTTTAGCAATCAGCCCCAGCATTTT,CARSNIDRGFSNQPQHF,NA,TRBJ1-5,TRBD1,TRBV5-3,17
TGTGCCAGCAGACGTACTACAGGGGCGCCTTCACCCCTCCACTTT,CASRRTTGAPSPLHF,NA,TRBJ1-6,TRBD1,TRBV11-2,15